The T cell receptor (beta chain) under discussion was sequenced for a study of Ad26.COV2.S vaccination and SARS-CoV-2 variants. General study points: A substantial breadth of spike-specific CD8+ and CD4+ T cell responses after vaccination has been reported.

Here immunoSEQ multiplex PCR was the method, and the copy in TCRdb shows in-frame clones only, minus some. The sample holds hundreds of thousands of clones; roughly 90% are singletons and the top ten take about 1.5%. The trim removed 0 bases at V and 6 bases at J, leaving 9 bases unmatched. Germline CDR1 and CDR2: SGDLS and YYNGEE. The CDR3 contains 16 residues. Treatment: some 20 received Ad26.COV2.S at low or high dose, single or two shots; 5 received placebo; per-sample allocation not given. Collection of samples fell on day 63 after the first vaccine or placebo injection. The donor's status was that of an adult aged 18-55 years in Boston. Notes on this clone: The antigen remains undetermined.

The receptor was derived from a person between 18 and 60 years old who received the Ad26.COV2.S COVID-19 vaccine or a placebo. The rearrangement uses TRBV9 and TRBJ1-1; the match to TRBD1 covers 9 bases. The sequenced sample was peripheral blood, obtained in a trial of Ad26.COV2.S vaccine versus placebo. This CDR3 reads CASSVDLTGGRAEAFF. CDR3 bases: TGTGCCAGCAGCGTAGACCTGACAGGGGGTCGGGCTGAAGCTTTCTTT.